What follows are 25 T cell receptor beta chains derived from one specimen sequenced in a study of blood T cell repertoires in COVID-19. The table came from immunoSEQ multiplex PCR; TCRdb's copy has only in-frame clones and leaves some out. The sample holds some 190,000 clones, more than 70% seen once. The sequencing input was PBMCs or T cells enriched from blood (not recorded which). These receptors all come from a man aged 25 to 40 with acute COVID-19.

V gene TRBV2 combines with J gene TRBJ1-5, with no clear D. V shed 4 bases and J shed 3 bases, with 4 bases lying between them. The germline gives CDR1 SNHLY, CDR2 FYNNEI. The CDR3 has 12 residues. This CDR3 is CASSAFNQPQHF. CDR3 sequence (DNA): TGTGCCAGCAGTGCCTTCAATCAGCCCCAGCATTTT.

CDR3 DNA: TGCGCCAGCAGCTTGGGAGGGGGAGCCAGTACGCAGTATTTT. As protein: CASSLGGGASTQYF. The chain recombines TRBV5-1 with TRBJ2-3; TRBD1 is a possible D gene (6 bases). The CDR3 is made up of 14 amino acids. Trimming took off 0 bases at V and 8 bases at J, with 13 bases between the two ends. Germline V CDR1 and CDR2: SGHRS, YFSETQ.

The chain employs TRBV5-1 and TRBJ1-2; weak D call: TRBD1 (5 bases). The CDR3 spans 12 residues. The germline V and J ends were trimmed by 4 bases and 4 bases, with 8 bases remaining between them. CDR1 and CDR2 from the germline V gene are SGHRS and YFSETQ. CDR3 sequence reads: CASSPDIYGYTF. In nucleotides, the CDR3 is TGCGCCAGCAGCCCGGACATCTATGGCTACACCTTC.

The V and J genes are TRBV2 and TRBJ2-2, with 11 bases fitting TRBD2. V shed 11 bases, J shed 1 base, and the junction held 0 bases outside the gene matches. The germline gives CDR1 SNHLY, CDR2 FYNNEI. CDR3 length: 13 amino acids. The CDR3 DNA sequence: TGTGCCGGGACTAGCGGGAACACCGGGGAGCTGTTTTTT. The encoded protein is CAGTSGNTGELFF. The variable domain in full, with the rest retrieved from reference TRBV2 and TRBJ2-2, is EPEVTQTPSHQVTQMGQEVILRCVPISNHLYFYWYRQILGQKVEFLVSFYNNEISEKSEIFDDQFSVERPDGSNFTLKIRSTKLEDSAMYFCAGTSGNTGELFFGEGSRLTVL.

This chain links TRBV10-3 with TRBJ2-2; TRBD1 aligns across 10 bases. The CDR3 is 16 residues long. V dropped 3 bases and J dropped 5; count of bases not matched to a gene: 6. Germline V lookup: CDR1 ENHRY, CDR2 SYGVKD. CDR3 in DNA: TGTGCCATCAGTGAAGCAGACAGGGGGCAGACCGGGGAGCTGTTTTTT. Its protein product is CAISEADRGQTGELFF.

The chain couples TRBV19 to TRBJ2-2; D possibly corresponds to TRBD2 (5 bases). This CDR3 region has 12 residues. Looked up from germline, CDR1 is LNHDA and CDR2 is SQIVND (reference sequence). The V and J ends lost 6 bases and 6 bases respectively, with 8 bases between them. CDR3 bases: TGTGCCAGTAGCGAGGGATCCGGGGAGCTGTTTTTT. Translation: CASSEGSGELFF.

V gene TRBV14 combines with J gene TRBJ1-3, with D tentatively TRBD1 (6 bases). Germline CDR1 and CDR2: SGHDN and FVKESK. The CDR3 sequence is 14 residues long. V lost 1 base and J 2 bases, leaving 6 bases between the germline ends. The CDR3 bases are TGTGCCAGCAGCCAAGCAGGGGCTGGAAACACCATATATTTT. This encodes CASSQAGAGNTIYF.

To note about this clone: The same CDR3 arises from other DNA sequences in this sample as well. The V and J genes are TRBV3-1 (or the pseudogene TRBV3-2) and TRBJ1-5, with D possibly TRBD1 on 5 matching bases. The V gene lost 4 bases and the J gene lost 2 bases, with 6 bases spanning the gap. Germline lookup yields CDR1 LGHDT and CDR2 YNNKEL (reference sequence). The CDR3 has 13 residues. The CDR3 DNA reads TGTGCCAGCAGCCCGGGGGGCAATCAGCCCCAGCATTTT. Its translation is CASSPGGNQPQHF.

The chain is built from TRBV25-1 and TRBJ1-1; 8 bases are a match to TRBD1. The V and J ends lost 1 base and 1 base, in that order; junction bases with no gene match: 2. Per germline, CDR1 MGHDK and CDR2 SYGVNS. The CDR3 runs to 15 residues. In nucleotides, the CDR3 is TGTGCCAGCAGTGAATCCGGGACAGGGAACACTGAAGCTTTCTTT. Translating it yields CASSESGTGNTEAFF. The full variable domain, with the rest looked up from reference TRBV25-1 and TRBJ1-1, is EADIYQTPRYLVIGTGKKITLECSQTMGHDKMYWYQQDPGMELHLIHYSYGVNSTEKGDLSSESTVSRIRTEHFPLTLESARPSHTSQYLCASSESGTGNTEAFFGQGTRLTVV.

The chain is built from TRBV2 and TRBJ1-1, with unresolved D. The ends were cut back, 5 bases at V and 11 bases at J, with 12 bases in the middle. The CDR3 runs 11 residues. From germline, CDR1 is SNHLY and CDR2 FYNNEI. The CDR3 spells CASSPKWEAFF. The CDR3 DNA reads TGTGCCAGCAGTCCAAAATGGGAGGCTTTCTTT.

The CDR3 nucleotides are TGTGCCACCGTGGGACAGTTCACCTACGAGCAGTACTTC. It specifies CATVGQFTYEQYF. The V gene is TRBV7-9, the J gene TRBJ2-7, with 7 nucleotides matching TRBD1. Germline V gene lookup returns CDR1 SEHNR and CDR2 FQNEAQ (reference sequence). The ends lost 10 bases at V and 2 bases at J; junction bases unmatched: 8. The CDR3 is made up of 13 amino acids.

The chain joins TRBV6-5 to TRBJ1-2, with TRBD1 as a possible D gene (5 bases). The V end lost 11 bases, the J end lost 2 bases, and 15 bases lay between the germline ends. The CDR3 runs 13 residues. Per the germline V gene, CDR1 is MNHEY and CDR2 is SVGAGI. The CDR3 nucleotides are TGTGCCGTACAAGGGGATATAAACTATGGCTACACCTTC. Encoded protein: CAVQGDINYGYTF.

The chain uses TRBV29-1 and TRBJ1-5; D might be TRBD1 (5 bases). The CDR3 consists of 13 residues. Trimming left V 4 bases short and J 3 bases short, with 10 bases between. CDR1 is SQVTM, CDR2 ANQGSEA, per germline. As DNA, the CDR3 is TGCAGCGTTGCTCCGGGACTCAATCAGCCCCAGCATTTT. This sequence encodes CSVAPGLNQPQHF.

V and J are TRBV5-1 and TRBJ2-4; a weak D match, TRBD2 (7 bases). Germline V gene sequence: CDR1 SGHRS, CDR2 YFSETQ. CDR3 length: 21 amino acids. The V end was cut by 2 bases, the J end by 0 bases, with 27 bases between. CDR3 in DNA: TGCGCCAGCAGCTTTGAAATCGGGGGGCCGGAATACCATCTAGCCAAAAACATTCAGTACTTC. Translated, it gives CASSFEIGGPEYHLAKNIQYF.

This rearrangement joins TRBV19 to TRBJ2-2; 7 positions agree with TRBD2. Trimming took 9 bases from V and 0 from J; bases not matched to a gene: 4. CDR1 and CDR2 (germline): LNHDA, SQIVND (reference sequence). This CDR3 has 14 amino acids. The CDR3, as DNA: TGTGCCAGCGAGGGACTACCGAACACCGGGGAGCTGTTTTTT. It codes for CASEGLPNTGELFF.

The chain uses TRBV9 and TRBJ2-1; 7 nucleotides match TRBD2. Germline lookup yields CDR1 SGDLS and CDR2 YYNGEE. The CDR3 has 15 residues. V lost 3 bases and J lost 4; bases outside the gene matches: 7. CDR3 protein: CASSDRAGLYNEQFF. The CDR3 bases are TGTGCCAGCAGCGACCGGGCGGGACTATACAATGAGCAGTTCTTC.

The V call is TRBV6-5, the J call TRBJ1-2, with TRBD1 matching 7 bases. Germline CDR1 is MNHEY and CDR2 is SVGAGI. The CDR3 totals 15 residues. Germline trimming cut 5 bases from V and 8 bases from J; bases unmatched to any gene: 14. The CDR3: CASSISDRAREGYTF. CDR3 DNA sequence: TGTGCCAGCAGTATCTCCGACAGGGCGAGGGAAGGCTACACCTTC.

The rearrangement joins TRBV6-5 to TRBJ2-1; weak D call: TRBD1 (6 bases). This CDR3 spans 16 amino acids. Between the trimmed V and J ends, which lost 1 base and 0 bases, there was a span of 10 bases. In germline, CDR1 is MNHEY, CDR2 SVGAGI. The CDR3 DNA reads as TGTGCCAGCAGTTACTTCGGACAGAGCTCCTACAATGAGCAGTTCTTC. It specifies CASSYFGQSSYNEQFF.

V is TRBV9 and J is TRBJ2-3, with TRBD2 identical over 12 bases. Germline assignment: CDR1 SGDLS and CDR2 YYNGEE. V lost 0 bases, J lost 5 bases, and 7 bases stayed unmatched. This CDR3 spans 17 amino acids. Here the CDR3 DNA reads TGTGCCAGCAGCGTAGAGGCTAGCGGGGGGGGAATAGATACGCAGTATTTT. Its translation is CASSVEASGGGIDTQYF. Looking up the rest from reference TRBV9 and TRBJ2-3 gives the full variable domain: DSGVTQTPKHLITATGQRVTLRCSPRSGDLSVYWYQQSLDQGLQFLIQYYNGEERAKGNILERFSAQQFPDLHSELNLSSLELGDSALYFCASSVEASGGGIDTQYFGPGTRLTVL.

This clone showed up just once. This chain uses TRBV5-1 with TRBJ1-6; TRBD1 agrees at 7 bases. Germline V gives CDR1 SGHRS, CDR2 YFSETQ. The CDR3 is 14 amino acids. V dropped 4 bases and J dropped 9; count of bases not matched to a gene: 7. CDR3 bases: TGCGCCAGCAGCCGTGACAGGGAGACTTCACCCCTCCACTTT. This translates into CASSRDRETSPLHF.

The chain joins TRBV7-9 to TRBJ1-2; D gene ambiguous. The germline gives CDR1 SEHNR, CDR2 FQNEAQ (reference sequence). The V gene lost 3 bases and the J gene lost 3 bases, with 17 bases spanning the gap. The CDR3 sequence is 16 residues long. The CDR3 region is CASSLSSDTLYYGYTF. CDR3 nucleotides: TGTGCCAGCAGCTTGTCGTCCGACACCTTATACTATGGCTACACCTTC.

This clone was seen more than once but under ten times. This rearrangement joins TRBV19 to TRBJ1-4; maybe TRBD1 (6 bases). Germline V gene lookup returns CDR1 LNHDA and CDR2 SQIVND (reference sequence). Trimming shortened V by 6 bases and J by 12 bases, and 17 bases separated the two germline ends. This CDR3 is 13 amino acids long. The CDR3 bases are TGTGCCAGTAGAACAGGGCCTAGTGGGCAACTGTTTTTT. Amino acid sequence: CASRTGPSGQLFF.

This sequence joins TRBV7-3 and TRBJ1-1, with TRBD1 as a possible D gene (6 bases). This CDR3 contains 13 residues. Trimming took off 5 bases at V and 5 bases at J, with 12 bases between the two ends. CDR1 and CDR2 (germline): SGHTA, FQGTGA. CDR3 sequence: CASSTYRETEAFF. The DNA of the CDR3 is TGTGCCAGCAGCACCTACAGGGAAACTGAAGCTTTCTTT.

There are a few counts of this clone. CDR3 nucleotides: TGTGCCACCCTTTCAGGGCAGGGGATAAGCTACACCTTC. Protein: CATLSGQGISYTF. This chain joins TRBV6-6 and TRBJ1-2; possibly TRBD1 for D (6 bases). Germline CDR1 and CDR2: MNHNY and SVGAGI (reference sequence). Trimming pared 10 bases from V and 9 bases from J, leaving 21 bases between. The CDR3 loop spans 13 amino acids.

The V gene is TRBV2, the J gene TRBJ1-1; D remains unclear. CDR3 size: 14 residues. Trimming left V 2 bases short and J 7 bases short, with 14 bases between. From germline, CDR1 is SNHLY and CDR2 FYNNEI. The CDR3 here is CASSEWADNNEAFF. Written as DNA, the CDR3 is TGTGCCAGCAGTGAATGGGCAGACAATAATGAAGCTTTCTTT.